Each of the 7 T cell receptor beta chains below was sequenced from the same sample in a study of preoperative IRX-2 immunotherapy in early breast cancer (dated 2019 in TCRdb). Reading the label with the study, this specimen's treatment or condition is: preoperative locoregional IRX-2 cytokine immunotherapy. The method behind the library was the immunoSEQ multiplex PCR assay. Imported from immuneACCESS, the table was reduced by TCRdb to in-frame sequences with V and J called. These copies leave out some clones; in studies compared against another copy, an unresolved V gene accounts for under half, and the cause of the remainder is not known. In this sample the table shows around 30,000 clones, about 83% of which occur a single time. Jointly, the top ten make up approximately 2.2% of the sample. This material consisted of lymph node tissue, taken before IRX-2 immunotherapy. These receptors were collected from a human donor with breast cancer.

In this sample, this clone turned up once. CDR3 loop: CASSLRRGQLSLSNQPQHF. The CDR3 coding sequence is TGTGCCAGCAGTTTACGGAGGGGACAGCTCTCCCTTAGCAATCAGCCCCAGCATTTT. This chain connects TRBV28 to TRBJ1-5; 7 nucleotides line up with TRBD1. This CDR3 region has 19 residues. V was clipped by 2 bases and J by 0 bases; unmatched bases: 13. The germline CDR1 and CDR2 sequences are MDHEN and SYDVKM.

The V gene is TRBV28, the J gene TRBJ1-1, with a tentative D call TRBD1 (5 bases). V dropped 5 bases and J dropped 2 bases, with 15 bases sitting between them. CDR3 size: 15 residues. Germline assignment: CDR1 MDHEN and CDR2 SYDVKM. The CDR3 loop reads CASSKNRLLNTEAFF. CDR3 nucleotides: TGTGCCAGCAGTAAAAACAGGTTACTCAACACTGAAGCTTTCTTT.

The gene calls are TRBV6-8 and TRBJ1-4, with D possibly TRBD1 on 5 matching bases. Trimming pared 0 bases from V and 5 bases from J, leaving 13 bases between. The germline V gene has CDR1 MNHGY and CDR2 SAAAGT. CDR3 length: 16 amino acids. CDR3 amino acids: CASSYSPGSTNEKLFF. The CDR3 nucleotides are TGTGCCAGCAGTTACTCCCCAGGGAGTACAAATGAAAAACTGTTTTTT.

A word on this clone: One end of the junction does not line up with germline, which may come from a read error. The V and J genes are TRBV19 and TRBJ1-1; D gene unclear. From germline, CDR1 is LNHDA and CDR2 SQIVND (reference sequence). The CDR3 spans 13 residues. CDR3 coding DNA: TGTGCCACCACCCGGCGGGGAAACACAGAAGCTTTCTTT. It encodes CATTRRGNTEAFF. The full variable domain, with the rest looked up from reference TRBV19 and TRBJ1-1, is DGGITQSPKYLFRKEGQNVTLSCEQNLNHDAMYWYRQDPGQGLRLIYYSQIVNDFQKGDIAEGYSVSREKKESFPLTVTSAQKNPTAFYLCATTRRGNTEAFFGQGTRLTVV.

The chain couples TRBV28 to TRBJ1-2, with 8 bases identical to TRBD1. Trimming took 11 bases from V and 7 from J; bases not matched to a gene: 9. The CDR3 has 12 residues. CDR1 and CDR2 from the germline V gene are MDHEN and SYDVKM. The CDR3 DNA reads as TGTGCCGGAGGACAGGGCTTTTCTGGCTACACCTTC. Its translation: CAGGQGFSGYTF.

In its sample, this clone was seen once. This rearrangement joins TRBV6-8 to TRBJ1-5; D is ambiguous. CDR1 and CDR2 from the germline V gene are MNHGY and SAAAGT. The V end lost 4 bases, the J end lost 5 bases, and 12 bases lay between the germline ends. This CDR3 is built from 14 residues. The CDR3 reads CASSLEPLDQPQHF. In DNA form, the CDR3 reads TGTGCCAGCAGTTTGGAACCCTTGGATCAGCCCCAGCATTTT.

This chain uses TRBV6-8 with TRBJ2-7, with 8 bases identical to TRBD1. Germline V gene sequence: CDR1 MNHGY, CDR2 SAAAGT. Trimming cost V 10 bases and J 2 bases; bases outside gene matches: 7. This CDR3 has 13 residues. The chain's CDR3 is CAITGQGTYEQYF. DNA for the CDR3: TGTGCCATCACCGGACAGGGAACCTACGAGCAGTACTTC.